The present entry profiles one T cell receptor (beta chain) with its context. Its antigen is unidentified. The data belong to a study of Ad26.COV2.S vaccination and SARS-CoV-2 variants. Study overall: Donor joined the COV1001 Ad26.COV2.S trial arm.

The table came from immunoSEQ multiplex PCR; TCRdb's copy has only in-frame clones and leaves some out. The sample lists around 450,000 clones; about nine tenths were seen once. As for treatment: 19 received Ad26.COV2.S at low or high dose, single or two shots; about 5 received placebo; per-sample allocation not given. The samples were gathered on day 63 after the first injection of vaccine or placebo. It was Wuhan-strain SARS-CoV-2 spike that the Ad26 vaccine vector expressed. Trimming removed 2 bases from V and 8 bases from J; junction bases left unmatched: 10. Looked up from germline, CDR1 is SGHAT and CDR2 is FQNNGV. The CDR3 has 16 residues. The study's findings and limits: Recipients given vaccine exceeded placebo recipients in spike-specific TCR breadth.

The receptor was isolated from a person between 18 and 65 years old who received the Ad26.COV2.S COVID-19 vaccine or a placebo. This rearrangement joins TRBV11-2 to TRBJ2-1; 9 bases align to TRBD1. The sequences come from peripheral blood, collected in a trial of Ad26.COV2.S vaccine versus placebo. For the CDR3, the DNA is TGTGCCAGCAGCTTACACCCAACAGGGGGCTCGTATGAGCAGTTCTTC. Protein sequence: CASSLHPTGGSYEQFF. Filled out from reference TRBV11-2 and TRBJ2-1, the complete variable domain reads EAGVAQSPRYKIIEKRQSVAFWCNPISGHATLYWYQQILGQGPKLLIQFQNNGVVDDSQLPKDRFSAERLKGVDSTLKIQPAKLEDSAVYLCASSLHPTGGSYEQFFGPGTRLTVL.